This TCR beta chain was documented in a study of radiation and T cells in renal cell carcinoma. This clone was seen ten or more times. Treatment specified: 15 Gy SBRT to primary tumor, nephrectomy 4 weeks later. Sequenced by immunoSEQ multiplex PCR; TCRdb stores in-frame clones only, minus some. The table lists some 20,000 clones, around 47% of them singletons. In germline, CDR1 is SQVTM, CDR2 ANQGSEA. Trimming removed 3 bases from V and 1 base from J; junction bases left unmatched: 8. This CDR3 is built from 15 residues. This chain links TRBV29-1 with TRBJ2-5; 7 bases map to TRBD1. This TCR was sampled from a woman between 50 and 59 years old with renal cell carcinoma. The sequencing used tumor tissue, collected from a patient whose treatment included radiotherapy and nephrectomy. CDR3 coding DNA: TGCAGCGTTGAGAGGGACAGAGACTCCCAAGAGACCCAGTACTTC. Residues: CSVERDRDSQETQYF. The full variable domain, in which reference TRBV29-1 and TRBJ2-5 provide the parts outside the CDR3, is SAVISQKPSRDICQRGTSLTIQCQVDSQVTMMFWYRQQPGQSLTLIATANQGSEATYESGFVIDKFPISRPNLTFSTLTVSNMSPEDSSIYLCSVERDRDSQETQYFGPGTRLLVL.